Detailed here is one T cell receptor (beta chain). Antigen unknown. These data come from a study of regulatory T cells in long-lasting Graves disease. General study findings and limits: Whereas new patients shared about a thousand public clonotypes, persistent patients shared more, at some 2,700. Analyses excluded thyroid tissue, covering peripheral blood alone.

This CDR3 spans 13 amino acids. CDR1 and CDR2 from the germline V gene are DFQATT and SNEGSKA (reference sequence). The junction had 11 bases not matched to a gene; V was cut back by 6 bases and J by 8 bases. HTBI primers from iRepertoire and Arm-PCR of CDR3 regions yielded the TCR beta libraries. TCRdb redid the calling of the multiplex PCR reads with MiXCR, one entry per CDR3 protein. The data show 500,000 to 800,000 distinct CDR3 sequences, with around 30% seen just once and 35% to 55% held by the top ten. Time point noted: persistent/refractory GD, antithyroid drugs over 5 years with positive TRAb. PBMC RNA was the source of the TCR library.

This material consisted of peripheral blood mononuclear cells (PBMCs), taken when the disease was refractory, from a patient treated with antithyroid drugs. V usage is TRBV20-1 and J usage is TRBJ1-1, with 8 bases lining up with TRBD1. The receptor was isolated from a female donor with Graves disease. The CDR3, as DNA: TGCAGTGCCCTGGGGACAGGCACGTGGGAAGCTTTCTTT. Translating it yields CSALGTGTWEAFF.